Each of the 25 T cell receptor beta chains below was sequenced from the same sample in a study of CD8 T cells in Susac syndrome. The RNA, roughly 0.5 to 1 ug, was put through reverse transcription using random hexamers. TCRdb re-derived calls from the immunoSEQ multiplex PCR reads in MiXCR, one entry per CDR3 protein. The table records hundreds of thousands of distinct CDR3 sequences, 85% to 95% of them present only once. The sequenced sample consisted of CD4+ T cells from PBMCs. The source of these receptors is a human donor with Susac syndrome.

The V gene is TRBV9, the J gene TRBJ2-2; 11 positions agree with TRBD2. V dropped 2 bases and J dropped 3; count of bases not matched to a gene: 6. CDR1 and CDR2 from the germline V gene are SGDLS and YYNGEE. The CDR3 runs to 17 residues. The CDR3 bases are TGTGCCAGCAGCGTCTTAGCGGGGGGGCGCGACACCGGGGAGCTGTTTTTT. It encodes CASSVLAGGRDTGELFF.

CDR3 sequence (DNA): TGTGCCAGCAGCCAATGGACAGGGGGAGGCACTGAAGCTTTCTTT. Encoded protein: CASSQWTGGGTEAFF. The gene calls are TRBV3-1 and TRBJ1-1; TRBD1 matches at 10 bases. CDR1 LGHDT and CDR2 YNNKEL come from the germline V gene (reference sequence). V dropped 2 bases and J dropped 4; count of bases not matched to a gene: 4. The CDR3 loop spans 15 amino acids.

The rearrangement uses TRBV5-1 and TRBJ2-1; D unclear. The germline CDR1 and CDR2 sequences are SGHRS and YFSETQ. V was clipped by 2 bases and J by 7 bases, with 7 bases between them. The CDR3 is 12 residues long. The CDR3 DNA sequence: TGCGCCAGCAGCTTAGATAAGAATGAGCAGTTCTTC. Translating gives CASSLDKNEQFF.

This sequence joins TRBV7-2 and TRBJ2-7; 9 positions agree with TRBD1. Trimming took 3 bases from V and 5 from J; bases not matched to a gene: 14. The CDR3 is made up of 17 amino acids. Looked up from germline, CDR1 is SGHTA and CDR2 is FQGNSA. CDR3 coding DNA: TGTGCCAGCAGCTTGGGGGGCACCGGGACAGGGCTGAACGAGCAGTACTTC. Its protein is CASSLGGTGTGLNEQYF.

The J gene is TRBJ2-7, the V gene TRBV27; no firm D call. Germline V gene data show CDR1 as MNHEY and CDR2 as SMNVEV (reference sequence). The CDR3 consists of 15 residues. The ends were cut back, 4 bases at V and 4 bases at J, with 17 bases in the middle. CDR3: CASSSTYDKIYEQYF. For the CDR3, the DNA is TGTGCCAGCAGTTCTACCTACGACAAGATTTACGAGCAGTACTTC.

The chain links TRBV5-4 to TRBJ2-7; 8 nucleotides agree with TRBD1. This CDR3 contains 15 residues. Trimming removed 4 bases from V and 4 bases from J; junction bases left unmatched: 10. The germline V gene has CDR1 SGHNT and CDR2 YYREEE (reference sequence). CDR3 region: CASSAMTGALYEQYF. For the CDR3, the DNA is TGTGCCAGCAGCGCCATGACAGGGGCCCTTTACGAGCAGTACTTC.

V gene TRBV5-1 combines with J gene TRBJ2-5; D not resolved. Trimming left V 4 bases short and J 12 bases short, with 13 bases between. The germline CDR1 and CDR2 sequences are SGHRS and YFSETQ. The CDR3 spans 11 residues. The CDR3 region has the DNA TGCGCCAGCAGCGAAGGACCGTTAAAGTACTTC. It encodes CASSEGPLKYF.

The chain is built from TRBV7-3 and TRBJ1-6, with D hard to call. In germline, CDR1 is SGHTA, CDR2 FQGTGA. The ends were cut back, 1 base at V and 9 bases at J, with 10 bases in the middle. The CDR3 spans 14 residues. The CDR3: CASSLNVGFSPLHF. The CDR3 region has the DNA TGTGCCAGCAGCTTAAATGTGGGGTTTTCACCCCTCCACTTT.

The V gene is TRBV6-5, the J gene TRBJ1-5; no firm D call. Trimming stripped 7 bases from V and 4 bases from J, with 11 bases between. Germline V lookup: CDR1 MNHEY, CDR2 SVGAGI. The CDR3 consists of 13 residues. The CDR3 coding sequence is TGTGCCAGCACGTCACAGCTTAATCAGCCCCAGCATTTT. It translates to CASTSQLNQPQHF.

The gene calls are TRBV7-2 and TRBJ1-6; TRBD1 matches at 7 bases. Germline values: CDR1 SGHTA, CDR2 FQGNSA. The J segment lost 11 bases and the V segment lost 5 bases, leaving 9 bases of the junction unmatched. The CDR3 sequence is 14 residues long. CDR3 loop: CASSRPGQIAPLHF. The CDR3 nucleotides are TGTGCCAGCAGCAGACCGGGACAGATTGCACCCCTCCACTTT.

The rearrangement joins TRBV25-1 to TRBJ2-5; either TRBD1 or TRBD2 may fit D (5 bases each). The CDR3 contains 13 residues. V was shortened by 7 bases and J by 5 bases, with 14 bases between the two germline ends. The germline CDR1 and CDR2 sequences are MGHDK and SYGVNS. CDR3 region: CASTAGTGETQYF. CDR3 nucleotides: TGTGCCAGCACCGCCGGGACGGGGGAGACCCAGTACTTC.

This clonotype appeared once. V is TRBV12-3 or TRBV12-4 and J is TRBJ1-1; TRBD1 aligns across 8 bases. There are 13 residues in the CDR3. The V and J ends lost 6 bases and 4 bases, in that order; junction bases with no gene match: 4. This chain's CDR3 is CASSTGGSTEAFF. The CDR3 region has the DNA TGTGCCAGCAGCACAGGGGGTAGCACTGAAGCTTTCTTT.

This clonotype was found once. The chain links TRBV5-1 to TRBJ2-2; D might be TRBD1 or TRBD2, each matching 5 bases. Trimming took 9 bases from V and 7 from J, leaving 19 bases between them. Germline CDR1 SGHRS, CDR2 YFSETQ. CDR3 length: 14 amino acids. The CDR3 DNA sequence: TGCGCCACAACGTCGTCCGGGGCCGGCGGGGAGCTGTTTTTT. It translates to CATTSSGAGGELFF.

CDR3 sequence reads: CASSQDVVQKETQYF. The CDR3 coding sequence is TGTGCCAGCAGCCAAGATGTCGTACAGAAAGAGACCCAGTACTTC. V gene TRBV3-1 combines with J gene TRBJ2-5, with D uncertain. CDR3 length: 15 residues. Germline CDR1 and CDR2: LGHDT and YNNKEL (reference sequence). The V end was cut by 0 bases, the J end by 3 bases, with 11 bases between.

This clonotype was counted a few times. The chain has TRBV18 and TRBJ1-1; 7 bases line up with TRBD1. V gave up 3 bases and J gave up 0 bases; unmatched junction bases: 1. The CDR3 contains 14 residues. Germline CDR1 is KGHSH and CDR2 is LQKENI. In DNA, the CDR3 is TGTGCCAGCTCACCGGGACAGCTGAACACTGAAGCTTTCTTT. Encoded protein: CASSPGQLNTEAFF. Looking up the rest from reference TRBV18 and TRBJ1-1 gives the full variable domain: NAGVMQNPRHLVRRRGQEARLRCSPMKGHSHVYWYRQLPEEGLKFMVYLQKENIIDESGMPKERFSAEFPKEGPSILRIQQVVRGDSAAYFCASSPGQLNTEAFFGQGTRLTVV.

The J gene is TRBJ1-1, the V gene TRBV6-5, with D perhaps matching TRBD1 (6 bases). V was trimmed by 2 bases and J by 6 bases, leaving 13 bases between them. The germline V gene has CDR1 MNHEY and CDR2 SVGAGI. The CDR3 consists of 14 residues. The CDR3 here is CASSYRTGISEAFF. CDR3 coding DNA: TGTGCCAGCAGTTACCGAACAGGGATTTCTGAAGCTTTCTTT.

This clonotype was recorded a few times. The chain uses TRBV29-1 and TRBJ2-7; a weak D match, TRBD1 (6 bases). The V gene's germline CDR1 is SQVTM and CDR2 ANQGSEA. CDR3 length: 11 residues. V was pared by 6 bases and J by 6 bases, with 12 bases between. As DNA, the CDR3 is TGCAGCGTAAGAACAGGGAGCGAGCAGTACTTC. As protein: CSVRTGSEQYF.

V usage is TRBV10-3 and J usage is TRBJ1-1; perhaps TRBD1 as D (5 bases). Germline V gene sequence: CDR1 ENHRY, CDR2 SYGVKD. Between the trimmed V and J ends, which lost 2 bases and 8 bases, there was a span of 15 bases. CDR3 length equals 14 residues. The CDR3 bases are TGTGCCATCAGTGAGGCAGGGATGGGGACCGAAGCTTTCTTT. Translated: CAISEAGMGTEAFF.

This chain uses TRBV28 with TRBJ2-3, with 12 positions matching TRBD2. The CDR3 spans 17 residues. CDR1 and CDR2 (germline): MDHEN, SYDVKM. Trimming took 6 bases from V and 8 from J; bases not matched to a gene: 15. CDR3 nucleotides: TGTGCCAGCAGCCCGACTAGCGGGGGCGGAGGAATCGGTACGCAGTATTTT. Translated, it gives CASSPTSGGGGIGTQYF.

The chain employs TRBV3-1 and TRBJ2-1; 8 nucleotides align to TRBD1. The CDR3 loop spans 14 amino acids. The germline CDR1 and CDR2 sequences are LGHDT and YNNKEL (reference sequence). The V segment lost 7 bases and the J segment 6 bases; nucleotides outside the gene matches: 8. The CDR3 sequence is CASTHGQGGNEQFF. CDR3 coding DNA: TGTGCCAGCACACACGGACAGGGCGGCAATGAGCAGTTCTTC.

The V call is TRBV2, the J call TRBJ2-4, with 9 bases lining up with TRBD1. CDR1 SNHLY and CDR2 FYNNEI come from the germline V gene. The length of the CDR3 is 14 residues. V was pared by 2 bases and J by 15 bases, with 11 bases of the junction left unmatched. The CDR3 DNA sequence: TGTGCCAGCAGTGAATTATTACAGGGGGCGGCTGTGTACTTC. It specifies CASSELLQGAAVYF.

V is TRBV20-1 and J is TRBJ2-3, with no clear D. V was cut by 1 base and J by 3 bases, with 8 bases left in between. CDR1 and CDR2 from the germline V gene are DFQATT and SNEGSKA (reference sequence). The CDR3 is 13 residues long. The CDR3 sequence is CSARGPDTDTQYF. CDR3 in DNA: TGCAGTGCTAGAGGACCAGATACAGATACGCAGTATTTT.

This chain joins TRBV12-3 or TRBV12-4 and TRBJ2-3; D unresolved. The CDR3 loop spans 11 amino acids. With 6 bases removed from V and 6 bases from J, the gap between germline ends came to 7 bases. CDR3 sequence: CASSLPDTQYF. CDR3 nucleotide sequence: TGTGCCAGCAGCCTTCCTGATACGCAGTATTTT.

The chain couples TRBV12-3 or TRBV12-4 to TRBJ1-2; 9 nucleotides agree with TRBD1. The CDR3 extends over 18 amino acids. With V trimmed by 2 bases and J by 2 bases, 12 bases remained unmatched. CDR3: CASSLRGRDRVWNYGYTF. The CDR3 nucleotides are TGTGCCAGCAGTTTAAGGGGCCGGGACAGGGTATGGAACTATGGCTACACCTTC.

The rearrangement joins TRBV7-9 to TRBJ2-6, with D uncertain. The CDR3 has 13 residues. With 9 bases removed from V and 2 bases from J, the gap between germline ends came to 8 bases. Germline loops: CDR1 SEHNR, CDR2 FQNEAQ (reference sequence). CDR3: CASRHPGANVLTF. Written as DNA, the CDR3 is TGTGCCAGTCGTCACCCTGGGGCCAACGTCCTGACTTTC. The full variable domain, its missing parts supplied by reference TRBV7-9 and TRBJ2-6, is DTGVSQNPRHKITKRGQNVTFRCDPISEHNRLYWYRQTLGQGPEFLTYFQNEAQLEKSRLLSDRFSAERPKGSFSTLEIQRTEQGDSAMYLCASRHPGANVLTFGAGSRLTVL.